Listed below are T cell receptor beta chains from one sample, sequenced in a study of response to subunit inactivated influenza vaccine. TCRdb reprocessed the RT-PCR reads with MiXCR, giving one entry per CDR3 protein. Of about 190,000 distinct CDR3 sequences listed, 13% to 15% are singletons. The sequencing used CD8+ T cells sorted from PBMCs, collected more than 4 days after vaccination. These receptor sequences come from a man in his fifties who received an inactivated influenza vaccine. CDR3s leave out the opening cysteine and the closing phenylalanine or tryptophan. The order of the fields is clone size, V gene, CDR3 length, J gene, CDR3 protein. Clone size is not always given. Where it is, it says once, few, many or a class for expanded clones.

>NA|TRBV7-2|13|TRBJ2-1
ASSFIYALHNEQF
>NA|TRBV11-2|12|TRBJ2-7
ASSLELEADEQY
>many|TRBV5-5|14|TRBJ2-7
ASSLDGQGFTYEQY
>many|TRBV11-2|13|TRBJ2-3
ASSLAPRAADTQY
>few|TRBV6-2/TRBV6-3|12|TRBJ1-2
ASSLGPPNYGYT
>NA|TRBV12-3/TRBV12-4|13|TRBJ2-1
ASSSLAGDYNEQF
>few|TRBV11-1|18|TRBJ2-3
ASTEPDSGGTPGFQFTQY
>NA|TRBV29-1|13|TRBJ2-7
SVAAGTLSSYEQY
>few|TRBV10-3|11|TRBJ2-7
AIGGKTSYEQY
>NA|TRBV11-1|17|TRBJ2-1
ASSSTRWGTEPKDNEQF
>NA|TRBV7-9|14|TRBJ2-4
ASSGQGDVAKNIQY
>NA|TRBV4-1|13|TRBJ1-1
ASSQNRGIYTEAF
>NA|TRBV5-5|11|TRBJ2-5
ASSLSPSKTQY
>few|TRBV28|13|TRBJ2-2
ASSLWGAWTGELF
>many|TRBV12-3/TRBV12-4|13|TRBJ2-1
ASSLGVSSWDEQF
>many|TRBV7-2|11|TRBJ1-1
ASSLVENTEAF
>many|TRBV5-1|14|TRBJ2-1
ASSLRELGYYNEQF
>NA|TRBV7-2|15|TRBJ2-5
ASRLGLAGVWEETQY
>many|TRBV5-1|14|TRBJ2-2
ASSLRDRGYTGELF
>few|TRBV6-1|13|TRBJ2-5
ASIPSGTSGETQY
>NA|TRBV30|13|TRBJ2-5
AWSVLWGAGETQY
>NA|TRBV7-9|13|TRBJ2-7
ASSYGTSATYEQY
>NA|TRBV7-2|10|TRBJ2-7
ASSTPTGEQY
>NA|TRBV10-3|12|TRBJ1-2
AISQGAENYGYT
>NA|TRBV15|14|TRBJ2-1
ATSFTGTGSYNEQF
>NA|TRBV7-3|18|TRBJ2-3
ASSLTGSLRRGAPTDTQY
>NA|TRBV6-5|10|TRBJ2-7
ASSRTVYEQY
>once|TRBV29-1|14|TRBJ2-5
SPLGPGQGGGETQY
>few|TRBV29-1|10|TRBJ2-7
SAGTSGYEQY